This TCR beta chain derives from a study of spatial heterogeneity in lung cancer. With respect to this clonotype: One end of the junction fails to match germline, which may point to a read error.

The CDR3 runs 11 residues. Germline loops: CDR1 MNHEY, CDR2 SVGEGT. Noted time point: sample taken at primary tumor resection. Extraction of whole RNA from tumor, nontumor lung or frozen PBMC preceded unsorted sequencing. TCRdb redid the calling of the 5' RACE reads with MiXCR, one entry per CDR3 protein. Here the sample spans around 87,000 distinct CDR3 sequences, more than 10% being singletons. The genes are TRBV6-2 or TRBV6-3 and TRBJ2-7; D is uncertain. This TCR derives from a male donor with early-stage non-small cell lung cancer. Sample: PBMCs, taken at surgery. The CDR3 sequence is CASKEGGEQYF. The CDR3 DNA follows: TGTGCTAGCAAAGAAGGTGGCGAGCAGTACTTC.